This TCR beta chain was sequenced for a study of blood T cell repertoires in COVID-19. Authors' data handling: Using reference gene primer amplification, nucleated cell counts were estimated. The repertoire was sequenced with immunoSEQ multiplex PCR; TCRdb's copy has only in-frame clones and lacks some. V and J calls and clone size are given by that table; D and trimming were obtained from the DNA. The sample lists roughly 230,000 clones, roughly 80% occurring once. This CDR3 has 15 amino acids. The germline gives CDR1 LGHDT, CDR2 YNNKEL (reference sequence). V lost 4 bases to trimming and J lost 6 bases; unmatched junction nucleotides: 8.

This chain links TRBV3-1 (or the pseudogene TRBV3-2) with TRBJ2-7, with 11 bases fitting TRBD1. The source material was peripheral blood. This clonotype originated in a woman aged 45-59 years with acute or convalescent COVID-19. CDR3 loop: CASSPRDRGFFEQYF. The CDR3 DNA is TGTGCCAGCAGCCCCCGGGACAGGGGGTTTTTCGAGCAGTACTTC.